A selection of T cell receptor beta chains follows, all from one sample in a study of patients with pleural tuberculosis. In TCRdb, the reads were re-called with MiXCR into one record per CDR3 protein. The sample records some 29,000 distinct CDR3 sequences, over 15% being singletons. Sequencing was performed on peripheral blood. All receptors come from a human donor with pleural tuberculosis. CDR3s include the opening cysteine and the closing phenylalanine or tryptophan. D genes are given only for firm matches. Rows may omit the clone size; those that give it use once, few, many or a size class.

size	V	J	D	DNA	CDR3
many	TRBV28	TRBJ1-2	.	TGTGCCAGCACTCATCCTGGGGGCTACACCTTC	CASTHPGGYTF
.	TRBV27	TRBJ1-2	.	TGTACCAGCAGCACACAGGGCCTTGGAGGCTACACCTTC	CTSSTQGLGGYTF
.	TRBV9	TRBJ2-7	TRBD2	TGTGCCAGCAGTCCTAGCGGGACCAACTACGAGCAGTACTTC	CASSPSGTNYEQYF
.	TRBV11-2	TRBJ2-1	.	TGTGCCAGCAGCTTAGGAGGGGGAGGCGGGGCCGTAAATGAGCAGTTCTTC	CASSLGGGGGAVNEQFF
many	TRBV12-3/TRBV12-4	TRBJ1-1	.	TGTGCCAGCAGTTTGTTAGGGATGAACACTGAAGCTTTCTTT	CASSLLGMNTEAFF
many	TRBV24-1	TRBJ2-1	TRBD2	TGTGCCACCAGTGACCCCACTCTAGCGGGGGGCAACAATGAGCAGTTCTTC	CATSDPTLAGGNNEQFF
many	TRBV4-1	TRBJ2-7	.	TGCGCCAGCAGCCAACAATCTTCGAACCCCCTCCAGTACTTC	CASSQQSSNPLQYF
.	TRBV6-2/TRBV6-3	TRBJ1-5	TRBD1	TGTGCCAGCACCGACGACAGGGGAAATAGCAATCAGCCCCAGCATTTT	CASTDDRGNSNQPQHF
many	TRBV12-3/TRBV12-4	TRBJ1-5	.	TGTGCCAGCAGTCGGCGACAGGATAGCAATCAGCCCCAGCATTTT	CASSRRQDSNQPQHF
many	TRBV5-1	TRBJ2-1	TRBD1	TGCGCCAGCAGCCTCTCCCTCGGACAGGCAGATGAGCAGTTCTTC	CASSLSLGQADEQFF
medium-sized	TRBV7-9	TRBJ1-1	.	TGTGCCAGCAGCTCGTCTGGAGGTAACCGGGACACTGAAGCTTTCTTT	CASSSSGGNRDTEAFF
many	TRBV10-3	TRBJ1-1	.	TGTGCCATCAGTGAGACCAACATCAACACTGAAGCTTTCTTT	CAISETNINTEAFF
many	TRBV11-2	TRBJ1-3	.	TGTGCCAGCAGCTTGTGGGAGAGATCTGGAAACACCATATATTTT	CASSLWERSGNTIYF